Below, 28 T cell receptor beta chains from the same sample are listed, as sequenced in a study of T-cell reconstitution after alpha-beta-depleted transplantation in children. Unique molecular identifiers were built into the TCRbeta library. TCRdb re-derived calls from the PCR reads in MiXCR, one entry per CDR3 protein. Of hundreds of thousands of distinct CDR3 sequences listed, about a sixth are singletons. The source was PBMCs, mostly from graft donor cells, collected 360 days after TCRalphabeta/CD19-depleted stem cell transplant. These receptors originate from a boy under two years old who had a stem cell transplant for Wiskott-Aldrich syndrome, so the T cells may come from the graft donor.

A remark on this clonotype: One end of the junction is discordant with germline, which a read error may explain. This rearrangement joins TRBV7-2 to TRBJ2-7; maybe TRBD2 (6 bases). Per germline, CDR1 SGHTA and CDR2 FQGNSA. The CDR3 contains 14 residues. CDR3 nucleotide sequence: TGTGCCAGCAGCCTAGCGCGCCACTCCTACGAGCAGTACTTC. Translated, it gives CASSLARHSYEQYF.

The chain joins TRBV10-3 to TRBJ2-1; tentative D call: TRBD2 (7 bases). CDR3 size: 15 residues. Germline assignment: CDR1 ENHRY and CDR2 SYGVKD. V dropped 0 bases and J dropped 7 bases, with 13 bases sitting between them. The chain's CDR3 is CAISESGGLRNEQFF. CDR3 coding DNA: TGTGCCATCAGTGAGTCGGGGGGGCTCCGTAATGAGCAGTTCTTC.

CDR3 bases: TGCGCCAGCAGCTTAGCCTGGACCGGGACAGGGGATCTCTACTCCTACGAGCAGTACTTC. This codes for CASSLAWTGTGDLYSYEQYF. This sequence joins TRBV4-1 and TRBJ2-7; 10 bases are shared with TRBD1. Germline CDR1 reads MGHRA; CDR2 reads YSYEKL. J lost 0 bases, V lost 5 bases, and 19 bases had no gene match. The CDR3 spans 20 residues.

The rearrangement links TRBV7-6 to TRBJ2-7; D is uncertain. The germline V gene encodes CDR1 SGHVS and CDR2 FNYEAQ. This CDR3 is built from 12 residues. The ends were cut back, 5 bases at V and 3 bases at J, with 8 bases in the middle. CDR3 loop: CASSRNGYEQYF. The CDR3 DNA sequence: TGTGCCAGCAGCCGGAACGGCTACGAGCAGTACTTC. Drawing the rest from reference TRBV7-6 and TRBJ2-7, the complete variable domain is GAGVSQSPRYKVTKRGQDVALRCDPISGHVSLYWYRQALGQGPEFLTYFNYEAQQDKSGLPNDRFSAERPEGSISTLTIQRTEQRDSAMYRCASSRNGYEQYFGPGTRLTVT.

The chain has TRBV29-1 and TRBJ2-2; D is perhaps TRBD1 (5 bases). Germline V gene lookup returns CDR1 SQVTM and CDR2 ANQGSEA. The CDR3 runs 13 residues. The ends were cut back, 4 bases at V and 6 bases at J, with 12 bases in the middle. CDR3: CSVGVVQAGELFF. DNA of the CDR3: TGCAGCGTTGGGGTTGTACAGGCCGGGGAGCTGTTTTTT.

This clonotype was counted ten times or more. The J gene is TRBJ1-2, the V gene TRBV5-1; tentative D call: TRBD1 (6 bases). Germline CDR1 reads SGHRS; CDR2 reads YFSETQ. The CDR3 extends over 14 amino acids. The V end lost 0 bases, the J end lost 3 bases, and 9 bases lay between the germline ends. Written as DNA, the CDR3 is TGCGCCAGCAGCTTGGACAGGGCGGACTATGGCTACACCTTC. Amino acids: CASSLDRADYGYTF.

There are a few counts of this clonotype. The chain uses TRBV19 and TRBJ2-5; D remains ambiguous. Germline V gene sequence: CDR1 LNHDA, CDR2 SQIVND (reference sequence). CDR3 length equals 15 residues. V gave up 2 bases and J gave up 3 bases, with 13 bases separating them. In DNA form, the CDR3 reads TGTGCCAGTAGTATACAAAGACGGAGCAAAGAGACCCAGTACTTC. Its translation: CASSIQRRSKETQYF.

The genes are TRBV29-1 and TRBJ2-2, with 8 bases that match TRBD1. Trimming cost V 7 bases and J 4 bases; bases outside gene matches: 8. This CDR3 has 14 amino acids. Germline-derived CDR1 and CDR2 are SQVTM and ANQGSEA. The DNA for the CDR3 is TGCAGCGGGGGCAGGGGGCGCAGCACCGGGGAGCTGTTTTTT. Protein product: CSGGRGRSTGELFF.

V is TRBV5-1 and J is TRBJ2-1; TRBD2 matches 7 bases. Germline loops: CDR1 SGHRS, CDR2 YFSETQ. The CDR3 has 15 residues. V was clipped by 0 bases and J by 6 bases; unmatched bases: 6. CDR3 bases: TGCGCCAGCAGCTTGGGGGCTAGCGGAGCCAATGAGCAGTTCTTC. It specifies CASSLGASGANEQFF.

This clonotype turned up a few times. This rearrangement joins TRBV15 to TRBJ2-5; D not resolved. There are 12 residues in the CDR3. Trimming cost V 2 bases and J 5 bases, with 6 bases left between them. CDR1 and CDR2 from the germline V gene are LNHNV and YYDKDF (reference sequence). The CDR3 spells CATSRYRETQYF. The CDR3 nucleotides are TGTGCCACCAGCAGATATCGGGAGACCCAGTACTTC.

The chain links TRBV5-1 to TRBJ2-5; 7 nucleotides line up with TRBD2. Trimming took 0 bases from V and 4 from J; bases not matched to a gene: 6. The CDR3 is 15 amino acids. The germline gives CDR1 SGHRS, CDR2 YFSETQ. The CDR3 nucleotides read TGCGCCAGCAGCTTGGCCGCAGGGAGGGGAGAGACCCAGTACTTC. Translating gives CASSLAAGRGETQYF.

In its sample, this clonotype was seen a few times. J is TRBJ2-7 and V is TRBV12-3 or TRBV12-4, with 10 bases identical to TRBD2. Trimming removed 0 bases from V and 2 bases from J; junction bases left unmatched: 1. CDR3 length: 15 residues. The CDR3 is CASSLASGGTYEQYF. The CDR3 nucleotides read TGTGCCAGCAGTTTAGCTAGCGGGGGGACCTACGAGCAGTACTTC.

In this sample, this clonotype turned up a few times. The chain combines TRBV5-6 with TRBJ2-7; 9 bases fit TRBD1. Germline V gene sequence: CDR1 SGHDT, CDR2 YYEEEE. The CDR3 is 15 residues long. Trimming cost V 4 bases and J 2 bases; bases outside gene matches: 7. CDR3 coding DNA: TGTGCCAGCAGCGCCTACAGGGGGCGCCCCTACGAGCAGTACTTC. This gives the protein CASSAYRGRPYEQYF.

The chain links TRBV4-1 to TRBJ2-4, with 10 bases matching TRBD1. The CDR3 consists of 19 residues. Germline trimming cut 0 bases from V and 0 bases from J; bases unmatched to any gene: 8. The germline V gene has CDR1 MGHRA and CDR2 YSYEKL. The DNA for the CDR3 is TGCGCCAGCAGCCAAGAAGGGACAGGGGATTTCCTAGCCAAAAACATTCAGTACTTC. Protein product: CASSQEGTGDFLAKNIQYF.

This rearrangement joins TRBV5-1 to TRBJ2-5; 11 nucleotides line up with TRBD2. V gave up 3 bases and J gave up 3 bases; unmatched junction bases: 7. The germline CDR1 and CDR2 sequences are SGHRS and YFSETQ. CDR3 length: 16 residues. The CDR3 DNA reads TGCGCCAGCAGCTCGGTGGCTAGCGGGGGGAAAGAGACCCAGTACTTC. It specifies CASSSVASGGKETQYF.

CDR3 region: CASSEPPVLKQFF. The CDR3, as DNA: TGTGCCAGCAGCGAACCACCGGTGCTAAAGCAGTTCTTC. The chain carries TRBV25-1 and TRBJ2-1, with D uncertain. CDR1 is MGHDK, CDR2 SYGVNS, per germline. The CDR3 loop spans 13 amino acids. Trimming shortened V by 6 bases and J by 11 bases, and 17 bases separated the two germline ends.

The V gene is TRBV7-9, the J gene TRBJ2-5, with D perhaps TRBD2 (5 bases). The CDR3 has 17 amino acids. Germline V gives CDR1 SEHNR, CDR2 FQNEAQ (reference sequence). Trimming removed 3 bases from V and 4 bases from J, with 21 bases in between. In nucleotides, the CDR3 is TGTGCCAGCAGCTTCCTCGGAGGAAAGAGGTGGACAGAGACCCAGTACTTC. Residues: CASSFLGGKRWTETQYF.

The chain is built from TRBV10-3 and TRBJ2-7, with TRBD1 matching over 9 bases. This CDR3 is built from 14 residues. V dropped 4 bases and J dropped 4; count of bases not matched to a gene: 5. From germline, CDR1 is ENHRY and CDR2 SYGVKD. The CDR3 coding sequence is TGTGCCATCAGTGCAGAGACAGGGGGGTACGAGCAGTACTTC. Translating gives CAISAETGGYEQYF.

The gene calls are TRBV29-1 and TRBJ2-7, with 7 bases lining up with TRBD2. There are 16 residues in the CDR3. Germline V gives CDR1 SQVTM, CDR2 ANQGSEA. V trimming: 1 base; J trimming: 0 bases; junction bases outside the gene matches: 9. The CDR3 here is CSVEAIGGGSSYEQYF. CDR3 DNA: TGCAGCGTTGAAGCCATCGGCGGCGGGAGCTCCTACGAGCAGTACTTC.

The chain has TRBV2 and TRBJ1-5; D remains ambiguous. Trimming removed 8 bases at V and 2 bases at J, with 7 bases between. This CDR3 contains 12 residues. CDR1 is SNHLY, CDR2 FYNNEI, per germline. In nucleotides, the CDR3 is TGTGCCAGCGCGGGAGGCAATCAGCCCCAGCATTTT. Amino acids: CASAGGNQPQHF. Full variable domain (missing parts from reference TRBV2 and TRBJ1-5): EPEVTQTPSHQVTQMGQEVILRCVPISNHLYFYWYRQILGQKVEFLVSFYNNEISEKSEIFDDQFSVERPDGSNFTLKIRSTKLEDSAMYFCASAGGNQPQHFGDGTRLSIL.

This sequence joins TRBV28 and TRBJ1-6, with D possibly TRBD1 on 5 matching bases. Trimming left V 6 bases short and J 7 bases short, with 13 bases between. The CDR3 spans 14 residues. Germline V gene data show CDR1 as MDHEN and CDR2 as SYDVKM. This chain's CDR3 is CASSRGTVNSPLHF. Written as DNA, the CDR3 is TGTGCCAGCAGCCGTGGGACCGTAAATTCACCCCTCCACTTT.

This chain uses TRBV18 with TRBJ2-7, with 8 nucleotides matching TRBD2. The CDR3 spans 17 residues. Germline V CDR1 and CDR2: KGHSH, LQKENI. The ends lost 3 bases at V and 1 base at J; junction bases unmatched: 11. The CDR3 nucleotides read TGTGCCAGCTCACCGAGGGGTAATAGCGGGACATCCTACGAGCAGTACTTC. Amino acid sequence: CASSPRGNSGTSYEQYF.

This clonotype has more than one count but fewer than ten. The chain uses TRBV28 and TRBJ2-1, with D unresolved. Germline V gene lookup returns CDR1 MDHEN and CDR2 SYDVKM. V gave up 6 bases and J gave up 10 bases, with 7 bases separating them. This CDR3 contains 10 residues. CDR3 region: CASRNREQFF. The CDR3 DNA reads TGTGCCAGCAGGAATAGGGAGCAGTTCTTC.

V gene TRBV29-1 combines with J gene TRBJ2-1; D is unclear. There are 12 residues in the CDR3. Trimming shortened V by 7 bases and J by 4 bases, and 11 bases separated the two germline ends. Germline V gene data show CDR1 as SQVTM and CDR2 as ANQGSEA. CDR3 nucleotide sequence: TGCAGCGCCCGGACCGGTTACAATGAGCAGTTCTTC. Encoded protein: CSARTGYNEQFF.

This chain links TRBV12-3 or TRBV12-4 with TRBJ2-2; 8 bases are a match to TRBD2. The CDR3 consists of 15 residues. Trimming took 3 bases from V and 1 from J; bases not matched to a gene: 1. DNA of the CDR3: TGTGCCAGCAGTTTCGGGGGGGTGAACACCGGGGAGCTGTTTTTT. Translating gives CASSFGGVNTGELFF.

The J gene is TRBJ2-1, the V gene TRBV7-2, with 8 positions matching TRBD2. The CDR3 totals 16 residues. Germline assignment: CDR1 SGHTA and CDR2 FQGNSA. With V trimmed by 2 bases and J by 2 bases, 5 bases remained unmatched. The CDR3 reads CASSLLRGRPYNEQFF. The CDR3 DNA reads as TGTGCCAGCAGCTTACTTCGCGGGAGGCCCTACAATGAGCAGTTCTTC.

This clonotype was seen a few times. The chain uses TRBV15 and TRBJ2-5; 9 positions match TRBD2. CDR1 LNHNV and CDR2 YYDKDF come from the germline V gene (reference sequence). Trimming cost V 1 base and J 5 bases; bases outside gene matches: 8. This CDR3 has 16 residues. The CDR3 loop reads CATSRGGAGGRETQYF. CDR3 nucleotide sequence: TGTGCCACCAGCAGAGGTGGAGCGGGAGGAAGGGAGACCCAGTACTTC.

A few counts support this clonotype. This chain links TRBV5-1 with TRBJ2-7, with D tentatively TRBD1 (6 bases). The ends were cut back, 6 bases at V and 1 base at J, with 11 bases in the middle. The CDR3 is 13 residues long. CDR1 and CDR2 (germline): SGHRS, YFSETQ. CDR3 coding DNA: TGCGCCAGCACCCTACAGGGATCCTACGAGCAGTACTTC. Its translation: CASTLQGSYEQYF.